The sequence of this TCR beta chain was determined in a study of patients and donors after allogeneic stem cell transplantation. One entry per CDR3 protein results from TCRdb running MiXCR on the RT-PCR reads. This sample has under 1,500 distinct CDR3 sequences, with less than 45% found just once. The CDR3 runs 14 residues. Germline V CDR1 and CDR2: LGHNA, YSLEER. The V gene lost 1 base and the J gene lost 1 base, with 7 bases spanning the gap. V is TRBV4-3 and J is TRBJ1-2; D is perhaps TRBD1 (5 bases). Sequencing was performed on blood, either unsorted or a sorted T cell fraction (not recorded which). The TCR sequence derives from a human donor who was either an allogeneic HSCT recipient or a stem cell or donor lymphocyte infusion donor (not recorded which). It is not recorded whose cells these are; they may come from a transplant donor. The CDR3 coding sequence is TGCGCCAGCAGCCAAGGGGGCGGTAACTATGGCTACACCTTC. Amino acid sequence: CASSQGGGNYGYTF.